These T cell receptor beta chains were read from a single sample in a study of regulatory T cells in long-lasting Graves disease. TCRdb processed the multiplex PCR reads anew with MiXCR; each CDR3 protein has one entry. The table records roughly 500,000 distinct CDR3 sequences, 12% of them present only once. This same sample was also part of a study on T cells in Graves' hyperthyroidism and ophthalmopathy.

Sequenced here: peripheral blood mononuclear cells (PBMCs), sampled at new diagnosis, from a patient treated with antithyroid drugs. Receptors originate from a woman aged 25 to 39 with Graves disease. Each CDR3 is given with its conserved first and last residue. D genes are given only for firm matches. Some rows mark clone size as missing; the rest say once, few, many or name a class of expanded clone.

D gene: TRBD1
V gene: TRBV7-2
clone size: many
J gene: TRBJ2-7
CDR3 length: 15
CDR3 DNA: TGTGCCAGCAGCTTAAGACAGGGGGCCTATTACGAGCAGTACTTC
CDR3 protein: CASSLRQGAYYEQYF

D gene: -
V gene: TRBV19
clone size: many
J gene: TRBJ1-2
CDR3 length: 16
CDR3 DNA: TGTGCCAGTAGTATAGTCGTGACGGGGAGAACGGATGGCTACACCTTC
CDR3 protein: CASSIVVTGRTDGYTF

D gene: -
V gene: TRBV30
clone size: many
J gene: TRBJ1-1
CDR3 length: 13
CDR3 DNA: TGTGCCTGGAAGCAGGGACGGAACACTGAAGCTTTCTTT
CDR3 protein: CAWKQGRNTEAFF

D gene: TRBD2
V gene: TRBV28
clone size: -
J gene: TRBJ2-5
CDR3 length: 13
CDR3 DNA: TGTGCCAGCACCCCAGCGGGAGAAGAGACCCAGTACTTC
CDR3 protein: CASTPAGEETQYF

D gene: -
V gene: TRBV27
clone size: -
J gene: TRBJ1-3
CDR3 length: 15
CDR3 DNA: TGTGCCAGCAGTCCGTCCGGAAGGCGGTTAAACACCATATATTTT
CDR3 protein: CASSPSGRRLNTIYF

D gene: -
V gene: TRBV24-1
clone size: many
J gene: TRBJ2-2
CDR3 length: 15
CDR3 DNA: TGTGCCACCAGTGATTTGCAGCAGGACTTCGGGGAGCTGTTTTTT
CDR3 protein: CATSDLQQDFGELFF

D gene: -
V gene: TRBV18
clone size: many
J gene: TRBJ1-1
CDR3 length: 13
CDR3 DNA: TGTGCCAGCTCACCAATAGAACACATTGAAGCTTTCTTT
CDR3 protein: CASSPIEHIEAFF

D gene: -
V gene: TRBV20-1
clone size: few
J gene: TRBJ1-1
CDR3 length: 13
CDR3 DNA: TGCAGTGCTAGAGGTTGGTTGAACACTGAAGCTTTCTTT
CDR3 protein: CSARGWLNTEAFF

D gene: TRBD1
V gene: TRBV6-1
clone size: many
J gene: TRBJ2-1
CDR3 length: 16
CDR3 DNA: TGTGCCAGCAGTGAAGGGTTGGGGACAGGGAGTAATGAGCAGTTCTTC
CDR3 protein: CASSEGLGTGSNEQFF

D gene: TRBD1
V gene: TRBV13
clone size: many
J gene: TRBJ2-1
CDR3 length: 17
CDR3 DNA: TGTGCCAGCAGCCCTAATCGGGACAGGGGGTTTTACAATGAGCAGTTCTTC
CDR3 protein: CASSPNRDRGFYNEQFF

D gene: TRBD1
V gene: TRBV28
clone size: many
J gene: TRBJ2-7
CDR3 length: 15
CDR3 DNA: TGTGCCAGCAGTACCCGGACAGGAAAAAGAACCGAGCAGTACTTC
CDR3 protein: CASSTRTGKRTEQYF

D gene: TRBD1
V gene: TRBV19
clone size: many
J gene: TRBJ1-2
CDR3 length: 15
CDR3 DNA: TGTGCCAGTAAACTCCTACAGGGGAGCGACTATGGCTACACCTTC
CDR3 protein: CASKLLQGSDYGYTF

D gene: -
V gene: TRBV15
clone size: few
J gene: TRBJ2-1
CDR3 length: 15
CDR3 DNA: TGTGCCACCAGCAGCAAGGCAAGAGGAGACAATGAGCAGTTCTTC
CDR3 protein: CATSSKARGDNEQFF

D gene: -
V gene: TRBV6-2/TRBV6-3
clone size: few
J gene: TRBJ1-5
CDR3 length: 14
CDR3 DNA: TGTGCCAGCAGTGAAGGATCTAGCAATCAGCCCCAGCATTTT
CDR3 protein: CASSEGSSNQPQHF

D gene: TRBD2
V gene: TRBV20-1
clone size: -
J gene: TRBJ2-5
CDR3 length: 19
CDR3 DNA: TGCAGTGCCCCTAAAAGTATCCCTGAGCGGGAGGGCCCCCAAGAGACCCAGTACTTC
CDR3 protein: CSAPKSIPEREGPQETQYF

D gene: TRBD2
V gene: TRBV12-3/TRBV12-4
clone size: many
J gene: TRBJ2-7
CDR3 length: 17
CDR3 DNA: TGTGCCAGCGGGAGGAGGGCTGAGGCTAGCGGCTCCTACGAGCAGTACTTC
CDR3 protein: CASGRRAEASGSYEQYF

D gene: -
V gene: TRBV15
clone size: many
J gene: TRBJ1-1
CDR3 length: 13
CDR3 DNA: TGTGCCACCAGCAGAGGGCGAGGGCCTGGAGCTTTCTTT
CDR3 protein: CATSRGRGPGAFF

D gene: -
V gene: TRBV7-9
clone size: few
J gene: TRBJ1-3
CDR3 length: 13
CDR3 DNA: TGTGCCAGCAGCCTTCTGGGTGGAAACACCATATATTTT
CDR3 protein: CASSLLGGNTIYF

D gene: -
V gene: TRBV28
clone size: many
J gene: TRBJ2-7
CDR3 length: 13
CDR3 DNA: TGTGCCAGCAGGTCAGCGAGAGCCCACGAGCAGTACTTC
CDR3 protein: CASRSARAHEQYF

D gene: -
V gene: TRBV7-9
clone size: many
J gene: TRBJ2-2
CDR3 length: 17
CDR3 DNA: TGTGCCAGCAGCTTAGTCGGAAAGGGGCCGAACACCGGGGAGCTGTTTTTT
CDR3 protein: CASSLVGKGPNTGELFF

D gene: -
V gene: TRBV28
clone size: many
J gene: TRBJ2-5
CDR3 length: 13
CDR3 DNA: TGTGCCAGCAGTCTGGGGACCAAAGAGACCCAGTACTTC
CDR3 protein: CASSLGTKETQYF

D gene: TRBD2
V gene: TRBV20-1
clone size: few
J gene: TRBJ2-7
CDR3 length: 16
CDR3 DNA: TGCAGTGCTAGAGATGGGGGGAATAGCGGGAACTACGAGCAGTACTTC
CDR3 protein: CSARDGGNSGNYEQYF